Each of the 8 T cell receptor beta chains below was sequenced from the same sample in a study of CD8+ T cells in alopecia areata. Treatment of the sample: oral pan-JAK inhibitor, 5-10 mg twice daily. The sequencing template was cDNA reverse transcribed from extracted RNA. The assay was immunoSEQ multiplex PCR, and TCRdb's table has in-frame clones only and misses some. The sample consists of about 210,000 clones, approximately 45% of them appearing once. Specimen: CD4+ T cells sorted from blood, collected around week 37, from a patient treated with tofacitinib. These TCRs come from a human donor with alopecia areata.

The CDR3 DNA sequence: TGCAGCGTTGGGTGGGAAAACTATGGCTACACCTTC. Encoded protein: CSVGWENYGYTF. V is TRBV29-1 and J is TRBJ1-2; D is unresolved. The CDR3 sequence is 12 residues long. V was pared by 4 bases and J by 2 bases, with 8 bases between. Germline V CDR1 and CDR2: SQVTM, ANQGSEA.

This clone showed up just a few times. The J gene is TRBJ1-1, the V gene TRBV2, with a tentative D call TRBD1 (5 bases). The V end lost 5 bases, the J end lost 3 bases, and 10 bases lay between the germline ends. The V gene's germline CDR1 is SNHLY and CDR2 FYNNEI. The CDR3 has 13 residues. CDR3 nucleotides: TGTGCCAGCAGTTCAGGCAGGGACACTGAAGCTTTCTTT. As protein: CASSSGRDTEAFF.

This sequence joins TRBV30 and TRBJ2-1; possibly TRBD1 for D (5 bases). The CDR3 spans 12 residues. V dropped 5 bases and J dropped 6 bases, with 11 bases sitting between them. CDR1 GTSNPN and CDR2 SVGIG come from the germline V gene (reference sequence). This chain's CDR3 is CAWDRFGNEQFF. The CDR3 bases are TGTGCCTGGGACAGATTCGGCAATGAGCAGTTCTTC.

CDR3 bases: TGCAGCGTTGTGGGCGGGGAGGGGAGCACAGATACGCAGTATTTT. Its protein is CSVVGGEGSTDTQYF. This chain links TRBV29-1 with TRBJ2-3, with 7 bases identical to TRBD2. This CDR3 is 15 amino acids long. V dropped 4 bases and J dropped 0; count of bases not matched to a gene: 7. The V gene's germline CDR1 is SQVTM and CDR2 ANQGSEA.

The rearrangement uses TRBV29-1 and TRBJ2-3; 14 bases are shared with TRBD2. CDR1 is SQVTM, CDR2 ANQGSEA, per germline. CDR3 size: 20 residues. V dropped 3 bases and J dropped 5; count of bases not matched to a gene: 19. This CDR3 is CSVEIRAGLAGGKRGDTQYF. DNA for the CDR3: TGCAGCGTTGAGATCCGGGCCGGACTAGCGGGGGGCAAGAGGGGAGATACGCAGTATTTT.

This CDR3 reads CASSSWVGGVGYNEQFF. CDR3 in DNA: TGTGCCAGCAGCTCTTGGGTGGGGGGAGTTGGCTACAATGAGCAGTTCTTC. V is TRBV11-2 and J is TRBJ2-1; perhaps TRBD2 as D (6 bases). V was cut by 4 bases and J by 3 bases, with 19 bases left in between. The germline V gene encodes CDR1 SGHAT and CDR2 FQNNGV. The CDR3 totals 17 residues.

This chain joins TRBV30 and TRBJ2-1; D gene ambiguous. V lost 2 bases and J lost 6, with 11 bases in between. This CDR3 spans 13 amino acids. Per the germline V gene, CDR1 is GTSNPN and CDR2 is SVGIG (reference sequence). The CDR3 sequence: CAWSYDPGNEQFF. CDR3 bases: TGTGCCTGGAGTTACGACCCCGGCAATGAGCAGTTCTTC.

The chain links TRBV20-1 to TRBJ1-5; D gene ambiguous. CDR3 size: 11 residues. CDR1 is DFQATT and CDR2 is SNEGSKA in the germline V gene (reference sequence). Trimming removed 4 bases from V and 5 bases from J, with 6 bases in between. The CDR3 protein is CSAIGDQPQHF. The CDR3 coding sequence is TGCAGTGCTATAGGAGATCAGCCCCAGCATTTT.